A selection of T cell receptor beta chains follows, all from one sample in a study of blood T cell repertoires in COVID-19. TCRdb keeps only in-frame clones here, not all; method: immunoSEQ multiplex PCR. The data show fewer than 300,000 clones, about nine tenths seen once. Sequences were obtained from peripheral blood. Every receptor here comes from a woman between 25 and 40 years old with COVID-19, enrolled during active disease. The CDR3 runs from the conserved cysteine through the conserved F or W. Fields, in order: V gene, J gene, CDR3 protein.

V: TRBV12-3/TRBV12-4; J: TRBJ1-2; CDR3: CASSLEFYGYTF
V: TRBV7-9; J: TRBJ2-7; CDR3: CASSLDRTGGIEQYF
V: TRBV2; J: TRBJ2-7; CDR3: CASSESGRGEQYF
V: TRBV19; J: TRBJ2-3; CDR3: CASGEQGKGDTQYF
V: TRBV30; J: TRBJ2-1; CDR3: CAWELVGQFF
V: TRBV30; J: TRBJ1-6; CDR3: CAWGDRENSPLHF
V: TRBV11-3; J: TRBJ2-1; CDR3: CASSLYGTSWDNEQFF
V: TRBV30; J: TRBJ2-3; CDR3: CAWSVHADTQYF
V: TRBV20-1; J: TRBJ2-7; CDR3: CSASPRTGINGEQYF
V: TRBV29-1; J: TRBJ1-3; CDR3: CSVAGDSSGNTIYF
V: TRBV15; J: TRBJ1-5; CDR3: CATGQYNQPQHF
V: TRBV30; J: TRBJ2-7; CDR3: CAWSVGGGFTWYF
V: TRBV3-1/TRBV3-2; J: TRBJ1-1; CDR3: CASSLGPGEHTEAFF
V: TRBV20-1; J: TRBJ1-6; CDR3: CSFKENSPLHF
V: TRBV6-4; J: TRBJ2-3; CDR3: CASSFQGTSTDTQYF
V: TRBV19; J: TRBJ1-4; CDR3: CASSIAARGGEKLFF
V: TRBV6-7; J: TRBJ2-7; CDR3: CASSYPLDRSYEQYF
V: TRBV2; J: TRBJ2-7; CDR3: CASSAPPGQGSYEQYF
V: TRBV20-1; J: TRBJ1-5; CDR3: CSASLGRSIQPQHF
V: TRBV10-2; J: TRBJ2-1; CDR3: CASSERPSAFSYNEQFF
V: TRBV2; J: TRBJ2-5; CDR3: CASGDPGQRETQYF
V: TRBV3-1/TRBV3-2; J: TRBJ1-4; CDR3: CASSRAGTLNEKLFF
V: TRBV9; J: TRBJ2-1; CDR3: CASSVVAQGSYNGQFF
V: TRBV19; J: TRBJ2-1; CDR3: CASSIGGRGYNEQFF
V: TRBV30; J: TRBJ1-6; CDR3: CAWSPRQTLISPLHF
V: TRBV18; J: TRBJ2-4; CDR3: CASSTGAQNIQYF
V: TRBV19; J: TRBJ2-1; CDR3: CASSTLAGVGNEQFF
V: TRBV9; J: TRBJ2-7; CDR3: CASSVESGSYEQYF
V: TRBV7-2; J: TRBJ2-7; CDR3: CASSLTGLAGPYEQYF
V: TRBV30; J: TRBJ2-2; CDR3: CAWSGRGAGELFF
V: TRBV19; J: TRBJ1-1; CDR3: CASSMRQNTEAFF
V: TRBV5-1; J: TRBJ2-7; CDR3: CASSLEGTSTYEQYF
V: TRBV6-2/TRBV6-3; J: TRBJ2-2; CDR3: CASSRSGPLANTGELFF
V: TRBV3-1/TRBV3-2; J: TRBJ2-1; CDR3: CASSQVAGGQDEQFF
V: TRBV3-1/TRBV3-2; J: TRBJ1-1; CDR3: CASSQDQGRWTEAFF
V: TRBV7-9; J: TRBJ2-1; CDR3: CASSLRDSGRPRLYNEQFF
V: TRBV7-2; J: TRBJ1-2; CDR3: CASTTSFNYGYTF
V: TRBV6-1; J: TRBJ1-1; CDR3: CASSEASKRAFF